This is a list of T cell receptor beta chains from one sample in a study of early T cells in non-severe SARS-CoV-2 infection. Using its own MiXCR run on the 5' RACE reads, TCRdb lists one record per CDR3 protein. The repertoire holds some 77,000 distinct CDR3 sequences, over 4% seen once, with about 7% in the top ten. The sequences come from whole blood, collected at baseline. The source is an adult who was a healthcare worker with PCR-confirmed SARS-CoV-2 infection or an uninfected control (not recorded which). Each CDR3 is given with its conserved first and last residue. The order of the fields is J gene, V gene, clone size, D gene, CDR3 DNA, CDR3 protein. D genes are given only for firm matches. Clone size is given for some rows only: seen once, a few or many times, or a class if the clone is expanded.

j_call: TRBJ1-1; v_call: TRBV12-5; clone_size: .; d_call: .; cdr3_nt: TGTGCTAGTGGCATCTCCAGGACAGCCACTGAAGCTTTCTTT; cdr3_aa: CASGISRTATEAFF
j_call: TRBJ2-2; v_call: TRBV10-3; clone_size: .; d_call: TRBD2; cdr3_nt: TGTGCCATCAGTGGACTAGCGGGGGACACCGGGGAGCTGTTTTTT; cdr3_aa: CAISGLAGDTGELFF
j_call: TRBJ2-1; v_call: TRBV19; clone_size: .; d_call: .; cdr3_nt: TGTGCCAGTAGCTCCTCGAGTTATGGCTCCTACAATGAGCAGTTCTTC; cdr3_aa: CASSSSSYGSYNEQFF
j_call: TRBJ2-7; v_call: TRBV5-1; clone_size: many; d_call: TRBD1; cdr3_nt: TGCGCCAGCAGCTTGGCCCTACAGGGGTCCTCCTACGAGCAGTACTTC; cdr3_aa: CASSLALQGSSYEQYF
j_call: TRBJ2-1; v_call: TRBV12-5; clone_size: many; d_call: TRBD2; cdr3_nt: TGTGCTAGTGGCTCTGAACCGGGACTAGCGGCTGAGCAGTTCTTC; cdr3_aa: CASGSEPGLAAEQFF
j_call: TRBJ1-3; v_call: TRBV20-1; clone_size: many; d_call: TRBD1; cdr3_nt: TGCAGTGCTAGCCGGGACAGGGGGGTGAACACCATATATTTT; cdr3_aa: CSASRDRGVNTIYF
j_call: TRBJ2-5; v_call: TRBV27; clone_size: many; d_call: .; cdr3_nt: TGTGCCAGCAGTTTCAGGGGAAGGCCTGAGACCCAGTACTTC; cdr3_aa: CASSFRGRPETQYF
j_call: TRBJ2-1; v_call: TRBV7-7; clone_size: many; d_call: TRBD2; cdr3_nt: TGTGCCAGCAGCCAGGGTAGTTCGGCGGGAGTGAGTGAGCAGTTCTTC; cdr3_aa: CASSQGSSAGVSEQFF
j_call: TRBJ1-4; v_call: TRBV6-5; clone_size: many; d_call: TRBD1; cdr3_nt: TGTGCCAGCAGTTATGAGGCAGGGGGGGAAAAACTGTTTTTT; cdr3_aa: CASSYEAGGEKLFF
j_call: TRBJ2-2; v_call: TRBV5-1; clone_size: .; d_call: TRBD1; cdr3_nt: TGCGCCAGCAGCTGGGACAGGGTGCGAACCGGGGAGCTGTTTTTT; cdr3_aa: CASSWDRVRTGELFF
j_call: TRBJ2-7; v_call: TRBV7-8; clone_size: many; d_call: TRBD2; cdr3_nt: TGTGCCAGCACTAGCGGGAGGTACGAGCAGTACTTC; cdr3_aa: CASTSGRYEQYF
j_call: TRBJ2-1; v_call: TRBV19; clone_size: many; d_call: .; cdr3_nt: TGTGCCAGCCGGGGGACCTACAATGAGCAGTTCTTC; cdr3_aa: CASRGTYNEQFF
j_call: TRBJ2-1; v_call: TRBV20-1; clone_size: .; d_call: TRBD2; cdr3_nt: TGCAGTGCTAGGGAGCGGGGCGGGAGGCAACTGTTCGGCAATGAGCAGTTCTTC; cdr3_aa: CSARERGGRQLFGNEQFF
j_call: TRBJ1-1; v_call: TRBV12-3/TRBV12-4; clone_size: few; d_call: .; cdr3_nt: TGTGCCAGCAGTTTTCCAGCCGGGGGCGTCGCTGAAGCTTTCTTT; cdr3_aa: CASSFPAGGVAEAFF
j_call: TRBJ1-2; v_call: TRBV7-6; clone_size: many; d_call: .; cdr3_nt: TGTGCCACCCAAACCGGACCAGGTTATGGCTACACCTTC; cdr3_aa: CATQTGPGYGYTF
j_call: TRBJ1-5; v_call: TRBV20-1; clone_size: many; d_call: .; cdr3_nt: TGCAGTGCTGACTATAACACCGGGGACACAGGACGGCATCAGCCCCAGCATTTT; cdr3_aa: CSADYNTGDTGRHQPQHF
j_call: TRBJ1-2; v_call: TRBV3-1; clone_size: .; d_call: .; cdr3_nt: TGTGCCAGCAGCCAAGATGGTCGGAGTATGCGTGCGGGCTACACCTTC; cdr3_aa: CASSQDGRSMRAGYTF
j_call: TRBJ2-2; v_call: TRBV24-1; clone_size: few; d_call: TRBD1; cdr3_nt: TGTGCCACCAGTGATTTGCCGGGACAGGGGCGTACCCCGAACACCGGGGAGCTGTTTTTT; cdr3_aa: CATSDLPGQGRTPNTGELFF
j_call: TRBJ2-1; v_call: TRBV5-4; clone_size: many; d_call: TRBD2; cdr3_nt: TGTGCCAGCAGCACCCTTAGCGGGAGAACATACAATGAGCAGTTCTTC; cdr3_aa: CASSTLSGRTYNEQFF
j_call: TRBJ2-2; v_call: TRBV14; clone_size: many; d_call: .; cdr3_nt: TGTGCCAGCAGCCAACAGGGCGGGGAGCTGTTTTTT; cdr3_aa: CASSQQGGELFF
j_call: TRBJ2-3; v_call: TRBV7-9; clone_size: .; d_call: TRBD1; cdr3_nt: TGTGCCAGCAGCTCCCCCAGCGACAGGGCCCGCACCAGCACAGATACGCAGTATTTT; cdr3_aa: CASSSPSDRARTSTDTQYF
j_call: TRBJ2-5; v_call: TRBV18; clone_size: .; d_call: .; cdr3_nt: TGTGCCAGCTCCCGACGGACGGAGCAAGAGACCCAGTACTTC; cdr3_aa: CASSRRTEQETQYF
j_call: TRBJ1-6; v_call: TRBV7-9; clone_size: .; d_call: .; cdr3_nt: TGTGCCAGCAGCTTAACCCCGTTAAATTCACCCCTCCACTTT; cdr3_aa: CASSLTPLNSPLHF
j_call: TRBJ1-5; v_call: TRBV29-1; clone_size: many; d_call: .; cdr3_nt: TGCAGCGTTGAACTTCAGGGGAAACAGGGGCCCCAGCATTTT; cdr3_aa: CSVELQGKQGPQHF
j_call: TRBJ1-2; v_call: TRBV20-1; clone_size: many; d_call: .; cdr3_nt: TGCAGTGCTAGAGATCAGTCAGGGAGACTCTATGGCTACACCTTC; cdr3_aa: CSARDQSGRLYGYTF
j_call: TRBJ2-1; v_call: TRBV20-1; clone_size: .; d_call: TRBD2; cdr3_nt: TGCAGGGGGACTAGCGGGAGAGGCAATGAGCAGTTCTTC; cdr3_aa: CRGTSGRGNEQFF
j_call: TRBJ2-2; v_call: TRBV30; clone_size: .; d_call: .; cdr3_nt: TGTGCCTGGAACACTAAAGGACTTCATCCCGGGGAGCTGTTTTTT; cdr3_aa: CAWNTKGLHPGELFF
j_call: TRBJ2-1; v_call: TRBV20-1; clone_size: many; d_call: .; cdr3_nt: TGCAGTGTCAGCGGGCCATACAATGAGCAGTTCTTC; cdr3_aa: CSVSGPYNEQFF
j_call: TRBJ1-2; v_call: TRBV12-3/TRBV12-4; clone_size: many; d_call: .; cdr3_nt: TGTGCCAGCACCTTAGGGCTGAATGGCTACACCTTC; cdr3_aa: CASTLGLNGYTF
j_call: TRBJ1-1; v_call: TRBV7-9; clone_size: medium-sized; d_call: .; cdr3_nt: TGTGCCAGCAGCACATACCAGACAGGCATGAACACTGAAGCTTTCTTT; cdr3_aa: CASSTYQTGMNTEAFF
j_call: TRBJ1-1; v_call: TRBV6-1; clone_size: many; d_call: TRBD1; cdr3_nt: TGTGCCAGCAGAGAGGGACAGGGGAACACTGAAGCTTTCTTT; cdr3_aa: CASREGQGNTEAFF
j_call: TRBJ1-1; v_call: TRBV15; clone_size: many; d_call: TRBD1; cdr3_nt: TGTGCCACAGGTTCCGGGACAGGGAGGACTGAAGCTTTCTTT; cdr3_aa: CATGSGTGRTEAFF
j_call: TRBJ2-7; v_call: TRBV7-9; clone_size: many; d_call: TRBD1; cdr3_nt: TGTGCCAGCAGCTTAGGTCAGGGGGACTACGAGCAGTACTTC; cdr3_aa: CASSLGQGDYEQYF
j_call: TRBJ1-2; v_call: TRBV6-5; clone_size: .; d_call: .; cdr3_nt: TGTGCCAGCAGTTACTCATCAGGACAGATGGCCTATGGCTACACCTTC; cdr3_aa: CASSYSSGQMAYGYTF
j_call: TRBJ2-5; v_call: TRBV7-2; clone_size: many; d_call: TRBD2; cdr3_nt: TGTGCCAGCAGCTTAGGGGGGAGGGCCCAAGAGACCCAGTACTTC; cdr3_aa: CASSLGGRAQETQYF
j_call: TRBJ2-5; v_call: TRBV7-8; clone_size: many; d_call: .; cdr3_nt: TGTGCCAGCAGCCGACACCCCCGAGGGACAGAGACCCAGTACTTC; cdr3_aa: CASSRHPRGTETQYF
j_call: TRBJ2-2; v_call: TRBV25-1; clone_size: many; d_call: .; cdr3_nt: TGTGCCAGCAGTGACGGTGGGAGGCGGGCCGGGGAGCTGTTTTTT; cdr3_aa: CASSDGGRRAGELFF
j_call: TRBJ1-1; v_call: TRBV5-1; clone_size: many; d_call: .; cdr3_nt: TGCGCCAGCAGCGGTGGGGGTACGAACACTGAAGCTTTCTTT; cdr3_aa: CASSGGGTNTEAFF
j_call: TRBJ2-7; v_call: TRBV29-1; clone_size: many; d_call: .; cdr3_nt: TGCAGCGTTGAAGAAGACAACCCTTACGAGCAGTACTTC; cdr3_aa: CSVEEDNPYEQYF
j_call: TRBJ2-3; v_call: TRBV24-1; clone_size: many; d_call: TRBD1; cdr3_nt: TGTGCCACCGAAAGCCAGGGGGTTGAAACGCTCCAGGGAGATACGCAGTATTTT; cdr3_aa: CATESQGVETLQGDTQYF
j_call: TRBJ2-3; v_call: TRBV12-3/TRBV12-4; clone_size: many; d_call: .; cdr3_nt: TGTGCCAGCAGTTTAGGGCCTCATACTAGCACAGATACGCAGTATTTT; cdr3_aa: CASSLGPHTSTDTQYF
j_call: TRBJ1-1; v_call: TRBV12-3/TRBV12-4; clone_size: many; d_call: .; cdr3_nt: TGTGCCAGCAGCAGGGGCCCGAACACTGAAGCTTTCTTT; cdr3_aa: CASSRGPNTEAFF
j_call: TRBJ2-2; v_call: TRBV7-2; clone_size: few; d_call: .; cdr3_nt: TGTGCCAGCAGCCCAGGGTGGGGCACCGGGGAGCTGTTTTTT; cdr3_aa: CASSPGWGTGELFF
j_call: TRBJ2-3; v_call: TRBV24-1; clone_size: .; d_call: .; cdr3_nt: TGTGCCACCCAAGGAGACACAGATACGCAGTATTTT; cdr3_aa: CATQGDTDTQYF
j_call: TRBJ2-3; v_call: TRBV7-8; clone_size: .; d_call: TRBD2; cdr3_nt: TGTGCCAGCAGCCCCATAAAGGGGGCTAGCGGGAGGATCAGCACAGATACGCAGTATTTT; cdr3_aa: CASSPIKGASGRISTDTQYF
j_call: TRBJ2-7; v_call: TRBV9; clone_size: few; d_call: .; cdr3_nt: TGTGCCAGCAGCTTCGACGAGGCCCCCCTCGAGCAGTACTTC; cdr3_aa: CASSFDEAPLEQYF
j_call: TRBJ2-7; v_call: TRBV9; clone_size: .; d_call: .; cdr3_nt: TGTGCCAGCAGCGTAAAACAACAGGCCTACGAGCAGTACTTC; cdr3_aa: CASSVKQQAYEQYF
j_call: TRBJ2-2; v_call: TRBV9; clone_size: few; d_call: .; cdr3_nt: TGTGCCAGCACCCTACGAGGAGTTGTTAACACCGGGGAGCTGTTTTTT; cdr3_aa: CASTLRGVVNTGELFF
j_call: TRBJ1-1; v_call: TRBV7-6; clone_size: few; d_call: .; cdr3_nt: TGTGCCAGCAGCTCGCAGACGGGTACGAACACTGAAGCTTTCTTT; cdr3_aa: CASSSQTGTNTEAFF
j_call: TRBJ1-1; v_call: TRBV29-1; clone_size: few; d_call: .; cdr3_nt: TGCAGCGTTCTACGGACGGGTTTTGGCACTGAAGCTTTCTTT; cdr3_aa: CSVLRTGFGTEAFF
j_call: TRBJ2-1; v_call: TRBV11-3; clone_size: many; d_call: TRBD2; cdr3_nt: TGTGCCAGCAGCTTCCAGGGCGGACTAGCGGGACCCTACAATGAGCAGTTCTTC; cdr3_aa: CASSFQGGLAGPYNEQFF
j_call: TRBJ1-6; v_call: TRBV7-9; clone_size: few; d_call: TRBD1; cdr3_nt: TGTGCCAGCAGCTTGGGACAGGGGTTCTATAATTCACCCCTCCACTTT; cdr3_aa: CASSLGQGFYNSPLHF
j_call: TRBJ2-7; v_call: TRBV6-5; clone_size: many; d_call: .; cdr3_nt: TGTGCCAGCAGGCCGACAGGAACTTCCCCCCGGCAGTACTTC; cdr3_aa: CASRPTGTSPRQYF